Given below is one TCR beta chain in context. This sample stems from a study of blood T cell repertoires in COVID-19. Overall study: Sites in the United States, Italy and Spain provided acute and convalescent COVID-19 samples.

In the original processing: Estimates of nucleated cell counts were drawn from the amplification of reference gene primers. Assay: immunoSEQ multiplex PCR; the TCRdb copy retains only in-frame clones and omits some. V and J calls and clone size are as listed in that table; D and trimming were resolved from the DNA. This table holds 180,000 or so clones, 70% to 90% found once. The V end lost 6 bases, the J end lost 0 bases, and 9 bases lay between the germline ends. CDR1 is SGHVS, CDR2 FNYEAQ, per germline. The CDR3 loop spans 15 amino acids. The origin of this receptor is a man between 60 and 70 years old with acute or convalescent COVID-19. Material: peripheral blood. This chain uses TRBV7-6 with TRBJ2-6; a possible D gene is TRBD2 (6 bases). The CDR3 sequence: CASRGGSSGANVLTF. The CDR3 coding sequence is TGTGCCAGCAGGGGAGGAAGCTCTGGGGCCAACGTCCTGACTTTC.